This T cell receptor beta chain was obtained from a study of long-term antiretroviral therapy in people with HIV. Study-level background: Of all samples, the earliest predate the 2015 immediate-ART recommendation by about a decade.

The study, taken as a whole, reports: Unavailable data included ART adherence, viral resistance and therapy changes (switches in treatment).

Every one of the donors gave at least one pre-ART PBMC sample and at least two post-ART PBMC samples. About 0.95-10 million cryopreserved PBMC were held in samples before DNA extraction. Investigators performed immunoSEQ version v3.0 at survey level. This table comes from immunoSEQ multiplex PCR, and its TCRdb copy is limited to in-frame clones, with some not included. The table has 20,000 to 25,000 clones, about 84% seen once. This CDR3 has 13 residues. Germline lookup yields CDR1 MDHEN and CDR2 SYDVKM. Trimming removed 10 bases from V and 2 bases from J; junction bases left unmatched: 5. Concerning this clone itself: The antigen is undetermined.

This TCR was recovered from a middle-aged man with HIV. The chain recombines TRBV28 with TRBJ1-5; 7 nucleotides align to TRBD1. The sample here was unsorted PBMCs, taken 0.5 years before starting antiretroviral therapy. DNA of the CDR3: TGTGCCACACAGGGGTTGGGCAATCAGCCCCAGCATTTT. As protein: CATQGLGNQPQHF.